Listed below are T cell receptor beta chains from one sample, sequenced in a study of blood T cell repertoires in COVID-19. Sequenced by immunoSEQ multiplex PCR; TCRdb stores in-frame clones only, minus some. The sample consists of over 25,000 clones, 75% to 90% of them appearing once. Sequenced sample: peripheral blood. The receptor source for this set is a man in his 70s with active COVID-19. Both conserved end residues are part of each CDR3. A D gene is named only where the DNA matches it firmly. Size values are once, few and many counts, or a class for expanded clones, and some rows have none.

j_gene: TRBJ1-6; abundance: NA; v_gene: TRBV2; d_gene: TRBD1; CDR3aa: CASRTGVSPLHF; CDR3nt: TGTGCCAGCAGAACAGGGGTCTCACCCCTCCACTTT
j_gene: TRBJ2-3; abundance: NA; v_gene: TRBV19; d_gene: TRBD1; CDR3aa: CASSEGAYTQYF; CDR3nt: TGTGCCAGTAGTGAGGGGGCGTATACGCAGTATTTT
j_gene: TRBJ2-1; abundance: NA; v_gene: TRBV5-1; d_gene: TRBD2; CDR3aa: CASSAGGGNNEQFF; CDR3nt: TGCGCCAGCAGTGCCGGGGGAGGGAACAATGAGCAGTTCTTC
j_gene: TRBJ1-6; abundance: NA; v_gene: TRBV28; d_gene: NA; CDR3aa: CASSSGGVRSPLHF; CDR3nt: TGTGCCAGCAGCTCGGGGGGGGTTCGCTCACCCCTCCACTTT
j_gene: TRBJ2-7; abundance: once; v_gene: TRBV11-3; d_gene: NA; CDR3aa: CASSPTVTYEQYF; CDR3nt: TGTGCCAGCAGCCCAACGGTTACCTACGAGCAGTACTTC
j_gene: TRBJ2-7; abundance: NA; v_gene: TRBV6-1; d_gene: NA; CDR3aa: CASSEIGTIHGHF; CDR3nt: TGTGCCAGCAGTGAAATAGGAACGATCCATGGGCACTTC
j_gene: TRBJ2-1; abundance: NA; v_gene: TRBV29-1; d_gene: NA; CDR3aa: CSVEGSPPQTTYNEQFF; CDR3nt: TGCAGCGTTGAAGGTTCCCCCCCACAGACAACCTACAATGAGCAGTTCTTC
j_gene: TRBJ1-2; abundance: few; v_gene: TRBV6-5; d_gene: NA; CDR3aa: CASIEDQYGYTF; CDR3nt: TGTGCCAGCATAGAGGATCAATATGGCTACACCTTC
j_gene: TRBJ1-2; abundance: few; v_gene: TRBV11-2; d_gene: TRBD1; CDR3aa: CASSFRSDRRIGYTF; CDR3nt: TGTGCCAGCAGCTTTCGGTCGGACAGGAGGATTGGCTACACCTTC
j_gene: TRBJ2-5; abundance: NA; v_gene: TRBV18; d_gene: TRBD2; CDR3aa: CASSPNGGIQETQYF; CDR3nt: TGTGCCAGCTCACCAAACGGGGGGATACAAGAGACCCAGTACTTC
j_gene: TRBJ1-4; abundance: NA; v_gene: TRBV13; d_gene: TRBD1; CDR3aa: CASSLGDRFPNEKLFF; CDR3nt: TGTGCCAGCAGCCTCGGGGACAGGTTCCCTAATGAAAAACTGTTTTTT
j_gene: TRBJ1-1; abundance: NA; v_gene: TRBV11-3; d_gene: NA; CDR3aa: CASSLVIGEGNTEAFF; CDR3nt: TGTGCCAGCAGCTTAGTAATTGGGGAGGGGAACACTGAAGCTTTCTTT
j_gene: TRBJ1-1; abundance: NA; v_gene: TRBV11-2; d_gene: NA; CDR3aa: CASSALLGGSSTEAFF; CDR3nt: TGTGCCAGCAGCGCCCTTCTGGGGGGTTCAAGCACTGAAGCTTTCTTT
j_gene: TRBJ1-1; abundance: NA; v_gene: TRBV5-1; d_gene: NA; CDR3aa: CASSDTQNTEAFF; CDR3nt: TGCGCCAGCAGCGACACACAGAACACTGAAGCTTTCTTT
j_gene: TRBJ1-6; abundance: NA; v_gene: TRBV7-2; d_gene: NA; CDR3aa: CASSLSRPPTNSPLHF; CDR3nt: TGTGCCAGCAGCTTAAGCAGGCCTCCCACTAATTCACCCCTCCACTTT
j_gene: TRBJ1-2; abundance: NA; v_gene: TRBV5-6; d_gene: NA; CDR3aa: CASSPGTPYGYTF; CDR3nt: TGTGCCAGCAGCCCCGGGACTCCCTATGGCTACACCTTC
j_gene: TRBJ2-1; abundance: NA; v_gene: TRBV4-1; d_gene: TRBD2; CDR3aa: CASSLPGLKNNEQFF; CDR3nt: TGCGCCAGCAGCCTACCGGGACTAAAGAACAATGAGCAGTTCTTC
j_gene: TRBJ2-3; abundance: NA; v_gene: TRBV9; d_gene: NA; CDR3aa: CASSARGPRGGDTQYF; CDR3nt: TGTGCCAGCAGCGCCCGGGGTCCCAGGGGTGGAGATACGCAGTATTTT
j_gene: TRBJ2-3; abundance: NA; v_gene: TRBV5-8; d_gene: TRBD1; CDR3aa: CASSLDRGAPLQF; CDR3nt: TGTGCCAGCAGCTTGGACAGGGGGGCACCTCTACAATTT
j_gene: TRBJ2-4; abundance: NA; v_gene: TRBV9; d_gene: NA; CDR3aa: CASSVDWTDDIQYF; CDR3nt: TGTGCCAGCAGCGTGGATTGGACAGACGACATTCAGTACTTC
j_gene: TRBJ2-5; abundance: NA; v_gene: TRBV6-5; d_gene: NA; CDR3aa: CASSHPGETQYF; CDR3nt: TGTGCCAGCAGTCATCCGGGGGAGACCCAGTACTTC
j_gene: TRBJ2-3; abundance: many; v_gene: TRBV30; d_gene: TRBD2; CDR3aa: CAWSVGSGGTDTQYF; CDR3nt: TGTGCCTGGAGTGTTGGTAGCGGGGGAACAGATACGCAGTATTTT
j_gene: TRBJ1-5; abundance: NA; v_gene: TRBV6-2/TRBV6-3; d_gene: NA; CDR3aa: CASSRDRFDQPQHF; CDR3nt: TGTGCCAGCAGTCGAGACAGGTTTGATCAGCCCCAGCATTTT
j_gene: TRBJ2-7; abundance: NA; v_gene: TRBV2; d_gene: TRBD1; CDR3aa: CASSRQGSSYEQYF; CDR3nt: TGTGCCAGCAGTCGACAGGGGAGCTCCTACGAGCAGTACTTC
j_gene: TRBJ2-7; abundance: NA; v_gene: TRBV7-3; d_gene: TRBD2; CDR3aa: CASSGNSGGASEQYF; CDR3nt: TGTGCCAGCAGCGGCAATAGCGGGGGGGCCTCCGAGCAGTACTTC
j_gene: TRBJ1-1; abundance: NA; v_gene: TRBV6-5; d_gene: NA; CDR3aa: CASSYGGGVTEAFF; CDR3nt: TGTGCCAGCAGTTACGGCGGGGGAGTTACTGAAGCTTTCTTT
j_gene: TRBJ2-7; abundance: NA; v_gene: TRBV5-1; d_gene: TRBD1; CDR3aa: CASSSGQGYEQYF; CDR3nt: TGCGCCAGCAGCAGTGGACAGGGCTACGAGCAGTACTTC
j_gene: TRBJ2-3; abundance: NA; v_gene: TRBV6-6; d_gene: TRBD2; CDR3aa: CASSRGGSGGLRDTQYF; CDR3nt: TGTGCCAGCAGTCGGGGGGGTAGCGGGGGCCTCCGGGATACGCAGTATTTT
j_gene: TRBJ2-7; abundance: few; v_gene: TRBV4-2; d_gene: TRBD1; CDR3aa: CASSQGPGQGSDEQYF; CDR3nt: TGTGCCAGCAGCCAAGGGCCGGGACAGGGGTCTGACGAGCAGTACTTC
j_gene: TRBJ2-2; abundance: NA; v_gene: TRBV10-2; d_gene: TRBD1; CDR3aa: CASSRDSTGELFF; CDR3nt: TGCGCCAGCAGCCGGGACAGCACCGGGGAGCTGTTTTTT
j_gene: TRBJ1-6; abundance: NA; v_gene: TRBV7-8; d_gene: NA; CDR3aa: CASSLKQQKPYNSPLHF; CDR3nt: TGTGCCAGCAGCTTAAAACAGCAAAAACCGTATAATTCACCCCTCCACTTT
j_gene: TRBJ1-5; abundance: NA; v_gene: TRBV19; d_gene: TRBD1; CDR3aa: CASSIGQGSQHF; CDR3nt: TGTGCCAGTAGTATCGGACAGGGTAGTCAGCATTTT